This TCR beta chain was profiled in a study of blood T cell repertoires in COVID-19. As for the study in general: The samples span acute and convalescent COVID-19 from the United States, Italy and Spain. In each case, the material was cDNA or gDNA derived from T cells, B-cell-depleted T cells, or PBMCs.

Authors' processing steps: Reference gene primer amplification gave nucleated cell count estimates. Measured with immunoSEQ multiplex PCR; TCRdb has only the in-frame clones, and not every one. Clonal size and the V and J genes are those of that table, whereas D and trimming came from the DNA. The sample lists hundreds of thousands of clones, approximately 88% occurring once. The CDR3 runs 15 residues. V was pared by 8 bases and J by 1 base, with 18 bases between. Looked up from germline, CDR1 is MNHEY and CDR2 is SVGAGI. Material: peripheral blood. The clonotype comes from a man between 60 and 75 years old who had recovered from COVID-19. V is TRBV6-5 and J is TRBJ2-7, with D perhaps matching TRBD1 (6 bases). The CDR3 bases are TGTGCCAGCGGGGACGGGACACTAGGATCCTACGAGCAGTACTTC. The encoded protein is CASGDGTLGSYEQYF.